This T cell receptor beta chain was sequenced during a study of blood T cell repertoires in COVID-19. Germline loops: CDR1 SGHTS, CDR2 YDEGEE. V lost 5 bases, J lost 4 bases, and 9 bases stayed unmatched. The CDR3 is made up of 14 amino acids. In the original analysis: It was from reference gene primer amplification that nucleated cell counts were estimated. Produced via immunoSEQ multiplex PCR; TCRdb's table is partial and in-frame only. V, J and clone size are those of that table, while D and trimming were read from the DNA. The repertoire holds some 320,000 clones, with around 85% as singletons. This chain joins TRBV5-8 and TRBJ2-7, with TRBD1 matching 7 bases. The sequence was obtained from a woman aged 30 to 39 who had been exposed to COVID-19. What was sequenced was PBMCs or T cells enriched from blood (not recorded which). The CDR3 region has the DNA TGTGCCAGCAGTCAGGGACAGACCCTTTACGAGCAGTACTTC. Its protein product is CASSQGQTLYEQYF. The full variable domain, its missing parts supplied by reference TRBV5-8 and TRBJ2-7, is EAGVTQSPTHLIKTRGQQATLRCSPISGHTSVYWYQQALGLGLQFLLWYDEGEERNRGNFPPRFSGRQFPNYSSELNVNALELEDSALYLCASSQGQTLYEQYFGPGTRLTVT.